This T cell receptor (beta chain) originates from a study of blood T cell repertoires in COVID-19. The method was immunoSEQ multiplex PCR; TCRdb's version includes in-frame clones alone and lacks a portion of them. The table shows 20,000 or so clones, with over 75% occurring only once. Source material: peripheral blood. The sequence was collected from a human donor in a cohort sampled during active COVID-19.

CDR3 in amino acids: CASRARGHHYGYTF. CDR3 bases: TGTGCCAGCAGAGCTAGAGGACACCACTATGGCTACACCTTC. V gene TRBV25-1 combines with J gene TRBJ1-2; maybe TRBD1 (5 bases). Germline V gene data show CDR1 as MGHDK and CDR2 as SYGVNS. Trimming took off 6 bases at V and 3 bases at J, with 14 bases between the two ends. This CDR3 has 14 amino acids.